Listed below are T cell receptor beta chains from one sample, sequenced in a study of T cell changes during pregnancy in multiple sclerosis. Profiling relied on immunoSEQ multiplex PCR, and the TCRdb table lists in-frame clones only, not all of them. The sample contains under 75,000 clones, 75% to 95% of which appear only once. The material sequenced was peripheral blood, taken in the first trimester of pregnancy. The receptor source for this set is a female donor with multiple sclerosis, enrolled in a pregnancy study. The CDR3 runs from the conserved cysteine through the conserved F or W. A D gene is named only where the DNA matches it firmly. Clone size is shown for a subset of rows, as once, few, many or a class of expanded clone.

J gene: TRBJ2-7
clone size: -
D gene: -
V gene: TRBV28
CDR3 DNA: TGTGCCAGCAGTTTACCCAGTACCTACGAGCAGTACTTC
CDR3 protein: CASSLPSTYEQYF

J gene: TRBJ1-1
clone size: -
D gene: -
V gene: TRBV5-1
CDR3 DNA: TGCGCCAGCAGCTTGGGCGGTCAGAACACTGAAGCTTTCTTT
CDR3 protein: CASSLGGQNTEAFF

J gene: TRBJ2-2
clone size: -
D gene: TRBD1
V gene: TRBV5-1
CDR3 DNA: TGCGCCAGCAGCTTGGAGGTGGGACAGGGGGCTAAAGGCACCGGGGAGCTGTTTTTT
CDR3 protein: CASSLEVGQGAKGTGELFF

J gene: TRBJ2-1
clone size: once
D gene: TRBD2
V gene: TRBV19
CDR3 DNA: TGTGCCAGTAGTATCGGAGCGGGAGGGCCCAATGAGCAGTTCTTC
CDR3 protein: CASSIGAGGPNEQFF

J gene: TRBJ2-5
clone size: -
D gene: TRBD2
V gene: TRBV19
CDR3 DNA: TGTGCCAGTAGCCGAATCCTAGCGGGCGAAGAGACCCAGTACTTC
CDR3 protein: CASSRILAGEETQYF

J gene: TRBJ2-7
clone size: -
D gene: -
V gene: TRBV5-6
CDR3 DNA: TGTGCCAGCAGCCCCCGGGACTCAATCTACGAGCAGTACTTC
CDR3 protein: CASSPRDSIYEQYF

J gene: TRBJ1-4
clone size: -
D gene: TRBD1
V gene: TRBV5-4
CDR3 DNA: TGTGCCAGCAGCGGAGGGACAGAGACCACTAATGAAAAACTGTTTTTT
CDR3 protein: CASSGGTETTNEKLFF

J gene: TRBJ2-7
clone size: -
D gene: -
V gene: TRBV5-1
CDR3 DNA: TGCGCCAGCAGCTTCGGGTCATACTACGAGCAGTACTTC
CDR3 protein: CASSFGSYYEQYF

J gene: TRBJ2-7
clone size: -
D gene: TRBD2
V gene: TRBV11-3
CDR3 DNA: TGTGCCAGCAGCCGACTAGCGGGCTCAATCTACGAGCAGTACTTC
CDR3 protein: CASSRLAGSIYEQYF

J gene: TRBJ2-7
clone size: -
D gene: TRBD1
V gene: TRBV5-1
CDR3 DNA: TGCGCCAGCAGCGAAGACGGGACAGGGACCTACGAGCAGTACTTC
CDR3 protein: CASSEDGTGTYEQYF

J gene: TRBJ2-3
clone size: -
D gene: -
V gene: TRBV27
CDR3 DNA: TGTGCCAGCAGTCTTGGCACAGATACGCAGTATTTT
CDR3 protein: CASSLGTDTQYF

J gene: TRBJ1-1
clone size: -
D gene: TRBD1
V gene: TRBV6-6
CDR3 DNA: TGTGCCAGCAGTCGCGCGTCGGGGGACAGGGAGACTGAAGCTTTCTTT
CDR3 protein: CASSRASGDRETEAFF

J gene: TRBJ1-2
clone size: few
D gene: -
V gene: TRBV9
CDR3 DNA: TGTGCCAGCAGCGTAGGCTGGCAGGGCCCAAACTATGGCTACACCTTC
CDR3 protein: CASSVGWQGPNYGYTF

J gene: TRBJ2-4
clone size: -
D gene: -
V gene: TRBV19
CDR3 DNA: TGTGCCAGTAGTATACGGGAAGTAGAGGCCAAAAACATTCAGTACTTC
CDR3 protein: CASSIREVEAKNIQYF

J gene: TRBJ2-2
clone size: -
D gene: TRBD1
V gene: TRBV29-1
CDR3 DNA: TGCAGCGTTGTGACGACAGGGTGGGGCACCGGGGAGCTGTTTTTT
CDR3 protein: CSVVTTGWGTGELFF

J gene: TRBJ2-1
clone size: once
D gene: -
V gene: TRBV7-3
CDR3 DNA: TGTGCCAGCAGCCCTTCAGGGGGGAATGAGCAGTTCTTC
CDR3 protein: CASSPSGGNEQFF

J gene: TRBJ1-2
clone size: -
D gene: TRBD1
V gene: TRBV27
CDR3 DNA: TGTGCCAGCAGTTTAGGGACAGGGCGAAACTACACCTTC
CDR3 protein: CASSLGTGRNYTF

J gene: TRBJ2-5
clone size: -
D gene: TRBD1
V gene: TRBV19
CDR3 DNA: TGTGCCAGTAGTATCGGCGGGACAGGGGGGGAGACCCAGTACTTC
CDR3 protein: CASSIGGTGGETQYF

J gene: TRBJ2-2
clone size: once
D gene: -
V gene: TRBV7-7
CDR3 DNA: TGTGCCAGCAGCCCCTGGGGCCTGCAATTTAACACCGGGGAGCTGTTTTTT
CDR3 protein: CASSPWGLQFNTGELFF

J gene: TRBJ2-7
clone size: -
D gene: TRBD1
V gene: TRBV5-6
CDR3 DNA: TGTGCCAGCAGCTCGTTGCCGGGACAGGGTTACGAGCAGTACTTC
CDR3 protein: CASSSLPGQGYEQYF

J gene: TRBJ2-5
clone size: once
D gene: TRBD2
V gene: TRBV5-6
CDR3 DNA: TGTGCCAGCAGCCCGCTAGCGGGGGACCAAGAGACCCAGTACTTC
CDR3 protein: CASSPLAGDQETQYF

J gene: TRBJ2-5
clone size: -
D gene: TRBD2
V gene: TRBV6-6
CDR3 DNA: TGTGCCAGCAAGGGACTAGCGGTCCGAAACCAAGAGACCCAGTACTTC
CDR3 protein: CASKGLAVRNQETQYF

J gene: TRBJ2-2
clone size: -
D gene: -
V gene: TRBV30
CDR3 DNA: TGTGCCTGGAGTGTTACCGGGACACCTAACACCGGGGAGCTGTTTTTT
CDR3 protein: CAWSVTGTPNTGELFF

J gene: TRBJ2-3
clone size: -
D gene: -
V gene: TRBV19
CDR3 DNA: TGTGCCAGTAGTCCCAGGGGCGGGAGTAGCACAGATACGCAGTATTTT
CDR3 protein: CASSPRGGSSTDTQYF

J gene: TRBJ1-2
clone size: -
D gene: -
V gene: TRBV9
CDR3 DNA: TGTGCCAGCAGCGGCGACCCGACAGGCGGCTATGGCTACACCTTC
CDR3 protein: CASSGDPTGGYGYTF

J gene: TRBJ2-7
clone size: -
D gene: -
V gene: TRBV6-8
CDR3 DNA: TGTGCCAGCAGGGCCCTAGCGCGCGAGCAGTACTTC
CDR3 protein: CASRALAREQYF

J gene: TRBJ1-5
clone size: -
D gene: -
V gene: TRBV21-1
CDR3 DNA: TGTGCCAGCACCCAAACCTTCCCGGGACAGGGATTTTATAGCAATCAGCCCCAGCATTTT
CDR3 protein: CASTQTFPGQGFYSNQPQHF

J gene: TRBJ2-7
clone size: -
D gene: TRBD2
V gene: TRBV9
CDR3 DNA: TGTGCCAGCAGCGTCGGGACTAGCGGGAGGGTCTACGAGCAGTACTTC
CDR3 protein: CASSVGTSGRVYEQYF

J gene: TRBJ2-7
clone size: -
D gene: -
V gene: TRBV10-3
CDR3 DNA: TGTGCCATCAGTTTGCGGGTGGGCGACGAGCAGTACTTC
CDR3 protein: CAISLRVGDEQYF

J gene: TRBJ2-5
clone size: -
D gene: TRBD2
V gene: TRBV29-1
CDR3 DNA: TGCAGCGTTGGGCTATCGGGGGGAAAGACCCAGTACTTC
CDR3 protein: CSVGLSGGKTQYF

J gene: TRBJ2-4
clone size: few
D gene: -
V gene: TRBV7-8
CDR3 DNA: TGTGCCAGCAGCTTAGCGGCCCCAGCCAAAAACATTCAGTACTTC
CDR3 protein: CASSLAAPAKNIQYF

J gene: TRBJ1-1
clone size: few
D gene: -
V gene: TRBV19
CDR3 DNA: TGTGCCAGTCGTCGGGAGGGGAGAAGCACTGAAGCTTTCTTT
CDR3 protein: CASRREGRSTEAFF

J gene: TRBJ2-1
clone size: -
D gene: -
V gene: TRBV7-8
CDR3 DNA: TGTGCCAGCAGCTTAGATGGGGGCCAGCGGCAGTTCTTC
CDR3 protein: CASSLDGGQRQFF

J gene: TRBJ2-7
clone size: -
D gene: TRBD1
V gene: TRBV6-6
CDR3 DNA: TGTGCCAGCAGTTACGGACAGGGGCCGGACGAGCAGTACTTC
CDR3 protein: CASSYGQGPDEQYF

J gene: TRBJ1-2
clone size: once
D gene: -
V gene: TRBV4-2
CDR3 DNA: TGTGCCAGCAGCCAGCTCATACAGGGTGATAGTGGCTACACCTTC
CDR3 protein: CASSQLIQGDSGYTF

J gene: TRBJ1-1
clone size: once
D gene: -
V gene: TRBV6-1
CDR3 DNA: TGTGCCAGCATTTCAGGGGTCAGAACTGAAGCTTTCTTT
CDR3 protein: CASISGVRTEAFF

J gene: TRBJ2-1
clone size: -
D gene: TRBD1
V gene: TRBV18
CDR3 DNA: TGTGCCAGCTCACCTATGTGGGGGACAGGGAACAATGAGCAGTTCTTC
CDR3 protein: CASSPMWGTGNNEQFF

J gene: TRBJ2-1
clone size: -
D gene: TRBD2
V gene: TRBV5-4
CDR3 DNA: TGTGCCAGCAGCCAGAGCGGGAGTAGAATCGATGAGCAGTTCTTC
CDR3 protein: CASSQSGSRIDEQFF

J gene: TRBJ2-1
clone size: once
D gene: TRBD2
V gene: TRBV2
CDR3 DNA: TGTGCCAGCAGTTCGCTAGCGGGACCAGCGAATGAGCAGTTCTTC
CDR3 protein: CASSSLAGPANEQFF

J gene: TRBJ2-5
clone size: -
D gene: -
V gene: TRBV9
CDR3 DNA: TGTGCCAGCAGCGTAGGAGTGGGGCAGGGCCAAGAGACCCAGTACTTC
CDR3 protein: CASSVGVGQGQETQYF